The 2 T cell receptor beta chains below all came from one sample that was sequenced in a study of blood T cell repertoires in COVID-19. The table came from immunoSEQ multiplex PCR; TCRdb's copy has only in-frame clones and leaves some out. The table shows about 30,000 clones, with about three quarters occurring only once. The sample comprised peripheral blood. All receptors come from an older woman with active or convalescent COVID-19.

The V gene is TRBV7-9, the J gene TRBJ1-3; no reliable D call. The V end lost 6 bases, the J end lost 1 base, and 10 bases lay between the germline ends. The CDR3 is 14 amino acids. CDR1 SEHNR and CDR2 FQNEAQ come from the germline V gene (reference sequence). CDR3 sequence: CASSYTVSGNTIYF. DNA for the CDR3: TGTGCCAGCAGTTACACAGTGTCTGGAAACACCATATATTTT. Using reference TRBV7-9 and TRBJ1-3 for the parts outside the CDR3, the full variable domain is DTGVSQNPRHKITKRGQNVTFRCDPISEHNRLYWYRQTLGQGPEFLTYFQNEAQLEKSRLLSDRFSAERPKGSFSTLEIQRTEQGDSAMYLCASSYTVSGNTIYFGEGSWLTVV.

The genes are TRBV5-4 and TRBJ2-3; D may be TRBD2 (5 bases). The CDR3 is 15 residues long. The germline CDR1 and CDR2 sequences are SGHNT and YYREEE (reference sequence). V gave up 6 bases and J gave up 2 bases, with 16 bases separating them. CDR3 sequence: CASTRGGEITDTQYF. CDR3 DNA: TGTGCCAGCACACGGGGTGGGGAGATCACAGATACGCAGTATTTT. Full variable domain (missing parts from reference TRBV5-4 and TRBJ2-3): ETGVTQSPTHLIKTRGQQVTLRCSSQSGHNTVSWYQQALGQGPQFIFQYYREEENGRGNFPPRFSGLQFPNYSSELNVNALELDDSALYLCASTRGGEITDTQYFGPGTRLTVL.